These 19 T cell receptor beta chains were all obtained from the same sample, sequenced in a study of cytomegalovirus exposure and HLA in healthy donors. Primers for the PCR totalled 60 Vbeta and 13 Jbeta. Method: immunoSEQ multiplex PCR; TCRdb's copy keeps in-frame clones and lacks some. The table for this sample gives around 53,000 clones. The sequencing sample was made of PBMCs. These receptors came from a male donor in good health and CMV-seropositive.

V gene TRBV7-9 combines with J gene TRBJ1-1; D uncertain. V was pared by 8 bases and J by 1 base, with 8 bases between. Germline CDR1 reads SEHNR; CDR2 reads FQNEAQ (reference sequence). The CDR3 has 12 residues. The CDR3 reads CASVRGNTEAFF. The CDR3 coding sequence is TGTGCCAGCGTGAGAGGGAACACTGAAGCTTTCTTT. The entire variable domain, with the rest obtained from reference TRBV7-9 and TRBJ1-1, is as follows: DTGVSQNPRHKITKRGQNVTFRCDPISEHNRLYWYRQTLGQGPEFLTYFQNEAQLEKSRLLSDRFSAERPKGSFSTLEIQRTEQGDSAMYLCASVRGNTEAFFGQGTRLTVV.

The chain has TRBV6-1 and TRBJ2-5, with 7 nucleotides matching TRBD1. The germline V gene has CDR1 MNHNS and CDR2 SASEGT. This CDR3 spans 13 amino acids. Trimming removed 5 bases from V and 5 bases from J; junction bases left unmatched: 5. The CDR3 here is CASSPTGRETQYF. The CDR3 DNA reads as TGTGCCAGCAGTCCGACAGGGCGGGAGACCCAGTACTTC.

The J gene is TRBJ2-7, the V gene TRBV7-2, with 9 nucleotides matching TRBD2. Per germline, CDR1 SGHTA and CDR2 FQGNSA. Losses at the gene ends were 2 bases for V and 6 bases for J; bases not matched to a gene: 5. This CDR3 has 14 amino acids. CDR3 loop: CASSLLAGDTEQYF. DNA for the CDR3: TGTGCCAGCAGCTTATTAGCGGGGGATACCGAGCAGTACTTC.

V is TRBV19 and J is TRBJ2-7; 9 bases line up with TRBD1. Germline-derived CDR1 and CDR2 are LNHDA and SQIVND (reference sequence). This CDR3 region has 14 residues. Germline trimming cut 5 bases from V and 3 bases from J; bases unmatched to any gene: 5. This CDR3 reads CASSPGTGLYEQYF. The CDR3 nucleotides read TGTGCCAGTAGTCCCGGGACAGGGCTCTACGAGCAGTACTTC.

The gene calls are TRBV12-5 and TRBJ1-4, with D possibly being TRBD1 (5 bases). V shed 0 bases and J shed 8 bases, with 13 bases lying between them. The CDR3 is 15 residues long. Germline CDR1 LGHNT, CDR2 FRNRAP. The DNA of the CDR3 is TGTGCTAGTGGTTTGGTTGGGGGACTGGGGGAAAAACTGTTTTTT. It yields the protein CASGLVGGLGEKLFF.

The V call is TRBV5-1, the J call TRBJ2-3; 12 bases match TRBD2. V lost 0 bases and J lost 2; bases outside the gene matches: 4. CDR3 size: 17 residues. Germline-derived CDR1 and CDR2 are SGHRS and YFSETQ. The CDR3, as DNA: TGCGCCAGCAGCTTGGCTCTAGCGGGGGGGGACACAGATACGCAGTATTTT. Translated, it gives CASSLALAGGDTDTQYF.

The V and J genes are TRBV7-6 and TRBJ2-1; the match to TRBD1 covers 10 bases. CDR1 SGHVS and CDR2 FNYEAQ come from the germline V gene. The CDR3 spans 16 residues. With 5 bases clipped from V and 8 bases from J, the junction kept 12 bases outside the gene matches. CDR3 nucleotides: TGTGCCAGCAGCCGCGCCCGGGGACAGGGGTTCGATGAGCAGTTCTTC. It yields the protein CASSRARGQGFDEQFF.

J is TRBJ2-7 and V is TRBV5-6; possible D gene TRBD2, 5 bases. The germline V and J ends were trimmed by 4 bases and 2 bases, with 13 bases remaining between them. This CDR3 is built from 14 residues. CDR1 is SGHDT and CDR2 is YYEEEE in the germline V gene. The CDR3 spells CASSPEAPPYEQYF. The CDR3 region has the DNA TGTGCCAGCAGCCCGGAGGCGCCCCCCTACGAGCAGTACTTC.

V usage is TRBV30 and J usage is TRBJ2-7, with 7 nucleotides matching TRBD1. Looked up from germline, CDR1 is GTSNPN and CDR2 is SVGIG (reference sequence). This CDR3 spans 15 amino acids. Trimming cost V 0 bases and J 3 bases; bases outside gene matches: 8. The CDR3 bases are TGTGCCTGGAGTGTATGGGAAGGACAGGACTACGAGCAGTACTTC. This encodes CAWSVWEGQDYEQYF.

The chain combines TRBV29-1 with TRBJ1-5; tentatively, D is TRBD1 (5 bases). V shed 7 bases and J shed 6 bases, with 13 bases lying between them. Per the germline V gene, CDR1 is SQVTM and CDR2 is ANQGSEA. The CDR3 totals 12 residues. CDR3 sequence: CSAQGRGQPQHF. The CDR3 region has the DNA TGCAGCGCCCAAGGTAGGGGTCAGCCCCAGCATTTT.

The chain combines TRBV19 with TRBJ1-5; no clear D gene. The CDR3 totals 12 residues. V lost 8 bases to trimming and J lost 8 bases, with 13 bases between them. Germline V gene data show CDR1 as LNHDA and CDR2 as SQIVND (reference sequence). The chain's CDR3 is CASSWPGEPQHF. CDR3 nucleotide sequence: TGTGCCAGTTCGTGGCCCGGGGAGCCCCAGCATTTT.

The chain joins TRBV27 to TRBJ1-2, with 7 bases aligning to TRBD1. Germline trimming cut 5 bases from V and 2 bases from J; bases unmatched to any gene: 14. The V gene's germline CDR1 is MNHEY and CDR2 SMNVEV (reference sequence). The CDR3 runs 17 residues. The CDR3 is CASSRTGEPSPNYGYTF. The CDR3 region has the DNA TGTGCCAGCAGTCGTACAGGGGAGCCATCCCCAAACTATGGCTACACCTTC.

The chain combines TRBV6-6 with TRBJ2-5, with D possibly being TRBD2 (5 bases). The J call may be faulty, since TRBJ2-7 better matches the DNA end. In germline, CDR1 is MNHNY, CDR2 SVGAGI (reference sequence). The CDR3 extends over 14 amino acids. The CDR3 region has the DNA TGTGCCAGCAGTTTTGGACGGGAAGCCTACGAGCAGTACTTC. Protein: CASSFGREAYEQYF.

Here the CDR3 reads CASGPRVNTEAFF. The CDR3 DNA reads as TGTGCTAGTGGTCCCAGGGTGAACACTGAAGCTTTCTTT. This chain connects TRBV12-5 to TRBJ1-1; D is possibly TRBD1 (5 bases). Germline lookup yields CDR1 LGHNT and CDR2 FRNRAP. This CDR3 has 13 residues. V was clipped by 5 bases and J by 0 bases, with 7 bases between them.

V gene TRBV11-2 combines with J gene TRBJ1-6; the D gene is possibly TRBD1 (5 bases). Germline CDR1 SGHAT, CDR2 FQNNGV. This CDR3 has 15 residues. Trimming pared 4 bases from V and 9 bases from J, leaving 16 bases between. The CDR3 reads CASSSLAERGSPLHF. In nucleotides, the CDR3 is TGTGCCAGCAGCTCCCTTGCGGAAAGGGGTTCACCCCTCCACTTT.

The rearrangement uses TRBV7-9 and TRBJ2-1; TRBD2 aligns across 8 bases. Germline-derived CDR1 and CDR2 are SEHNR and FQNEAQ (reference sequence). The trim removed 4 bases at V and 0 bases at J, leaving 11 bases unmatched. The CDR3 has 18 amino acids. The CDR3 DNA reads TGTGCCAGCAGCTCTGTTAGCGGGGCCTTGAGCTCCTACAATGAGCAGTTCTTC. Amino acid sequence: CASSSVSGALSSYNEQFF.

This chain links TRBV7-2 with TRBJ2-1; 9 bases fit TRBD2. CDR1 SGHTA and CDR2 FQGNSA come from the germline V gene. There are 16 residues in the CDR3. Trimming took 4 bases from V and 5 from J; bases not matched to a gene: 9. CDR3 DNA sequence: TGTGCCAGCAGCTCACGACTAGCGGAGGTCAACAATGAGCAGTTCTTC. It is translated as CASSSRLAEVNNEQFF.

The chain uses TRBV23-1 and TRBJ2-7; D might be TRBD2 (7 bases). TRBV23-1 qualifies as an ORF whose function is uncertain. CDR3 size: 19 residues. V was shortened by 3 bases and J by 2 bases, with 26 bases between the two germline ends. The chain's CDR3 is CASSHRGGATDQPTYEQYF. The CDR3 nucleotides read TGCGCCAGCAGTCACCGAGGGGGGGCCACGGACCAACCTACCTACGAGCAGTACTTC.

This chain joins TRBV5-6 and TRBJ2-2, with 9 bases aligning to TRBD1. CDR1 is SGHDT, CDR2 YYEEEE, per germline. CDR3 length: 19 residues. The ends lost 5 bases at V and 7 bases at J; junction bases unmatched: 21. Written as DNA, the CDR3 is TGTGCCAGCAGTGGGGGGCTTAGTGCCGGGACAGGGTTCGGCGGGGAGCTGTTTTTT. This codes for CASSGGLSAGTGFGGELFF.